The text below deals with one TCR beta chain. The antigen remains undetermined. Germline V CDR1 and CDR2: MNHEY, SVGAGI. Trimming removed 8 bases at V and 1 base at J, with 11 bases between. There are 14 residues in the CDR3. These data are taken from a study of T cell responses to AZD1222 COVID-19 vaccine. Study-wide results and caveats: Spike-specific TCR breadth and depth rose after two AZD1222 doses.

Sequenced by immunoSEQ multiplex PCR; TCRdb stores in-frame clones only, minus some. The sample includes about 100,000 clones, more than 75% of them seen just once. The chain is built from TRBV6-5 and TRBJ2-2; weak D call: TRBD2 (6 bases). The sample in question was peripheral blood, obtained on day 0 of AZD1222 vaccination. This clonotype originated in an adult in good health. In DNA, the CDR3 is TGTGCCAGCGATGAGGGAGGGAACACCGGGGAGCTGTTTTTT. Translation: CASDEGGNTGELFF.